This T cell receptor (beta chain) is drawn from a study of T cells in pancreatic ductal adenocarcinoma. Study results and limitations: The resected pancreatic cancer cohort was biased toward the minority with early-stage disease. No significant tumor-blood clonality difference; means were about 0.1 and 0.07. Compared with tumor, blood showed more total productive templates and 7 to 9.5-fold more clonotypes.

The assay was immunoSEQ multiplex PCR, and TCRdb's table has in-frame clones only and misses some. In the table there are roughly 100,000 clones, over 90% of which are singletons. Concerning this clone: Its specificity is not known.

Losses at the gene ends were 5 bases for V and 4 bases for J; bases not matched to a gene: 10. CDR1 is MNHNY and CDR2 is SVGAGI in the germline V gene (reference sequence). The CDR3 loop spans 15 amino acids. Surgery without prior neoadjuvant therapy was the treatment of the selected pancreatic ductal adenocarcinoma patients. The sequence was obtained from a human donor with pancreatic ductal adenocarcinoma. The gene calls are TRBV6-6 and TRBJ2-7; 8 nucleotides align to TRBD2. Sequencing used PBMCs. This CDR3 reads CASSPAVAGRYEQYF. The CDR3, as DNA: TGTGCCAGCAGTCCGGCGGTAGCGGGAAGGTACGAGCAGTACTTC.